This T cell receptor (beta chain) was recorded in a study of blood T cell repertoires in COVID-19. Germline V gene data show CDR1 as LGHNA and CDR2 as YSLEER. V lost 1 base and J 2 bases, leaving 14 bases between the germline ends. The CDR3 runs 16 residues. Here immunoSEQ multiplex PCR was the method, and the copy in TCRdb shows in-frame clones only, minus some. The table has approximately 150,000 clones, 84% seen once. The TCR sequence derives from a man aged 55 to 69 with active or convalescent COVID-19. The chain links TRBV4-3 to TRBJ1-2, with D possibly matching TRBD1 (5 bases). The sequenced sample consisted of peripheral blood. CDR3 residues: CASSQAAGGGNYGYTF. The CDR3 nucleotides read TGCGCCAGCAGCCAAGCCGCGGGGGGAGGAAACTATGGCTACACCTTC.